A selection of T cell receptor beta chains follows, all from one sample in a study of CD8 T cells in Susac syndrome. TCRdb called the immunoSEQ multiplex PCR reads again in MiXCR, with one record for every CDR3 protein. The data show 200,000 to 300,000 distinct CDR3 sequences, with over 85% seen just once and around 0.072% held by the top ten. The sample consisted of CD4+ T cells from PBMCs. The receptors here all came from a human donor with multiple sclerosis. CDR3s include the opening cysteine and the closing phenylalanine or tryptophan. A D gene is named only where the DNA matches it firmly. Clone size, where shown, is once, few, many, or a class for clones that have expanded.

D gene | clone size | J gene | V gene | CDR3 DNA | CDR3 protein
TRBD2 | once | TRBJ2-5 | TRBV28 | TGTGCCAGCAGTTTAAACGGGGGGGAGACCCAGTACTTC | CASSLNGGETQYF
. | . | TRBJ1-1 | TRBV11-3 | TGTGCCAGCAGCGAAACAGGGTACGGAGCTTTCTTT | CASSETGYGAFF
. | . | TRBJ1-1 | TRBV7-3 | TGTGCCAGCAGCTTAAGCATGAACACTGAAGCTTTCTTT | CASSLSMNTEAFF
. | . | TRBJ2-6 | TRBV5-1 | TGCGCCAGCAGCCTCTCCCCCTGGGGAGGGGCCAACGTCCTGACTTTC | CASSLSPWGGANVLTF
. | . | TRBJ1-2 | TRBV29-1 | TGCAGCGTTACCAAGACAGGAACCTATGGCTACACCTTC | CSVTKTGTYGYTF
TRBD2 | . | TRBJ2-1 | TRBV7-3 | TGTGCCAGCAGCTTAACGTTTCTAGCGGGAGCGGTCAATGAGCAGTTCTTC | CASSLTFLAGAVNEQFF
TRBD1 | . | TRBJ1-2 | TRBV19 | TGTGCCAGTAGTATGGGGACAGGGTCTAGCTATGGCTACACCTTC | CASSMGTGSSYGYTF
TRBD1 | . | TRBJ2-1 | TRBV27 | TGTGCCAGCAGTTTTGAGGACAGGGGGCCGAGGAACAATGAGCAGTTCTTC | CASSFEDRGPRNNEQFF
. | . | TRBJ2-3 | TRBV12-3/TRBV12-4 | TGTGCCAGCAGTTTTCGGTCGCTTACCACAGATACGCAGTATTTT | CASSFRSLTTDTQYF
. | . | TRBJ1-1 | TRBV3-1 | TGTGCCAGCAGCCTCGGTCCCGGAGACACTGAAGCTTTCTTT | CASSLGPGDTEAFF
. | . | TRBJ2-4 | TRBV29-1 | TGCAGCGGGACTCGGGAGCCGGAGAACATTCAGTACTTC | CSGTREPENIQYF
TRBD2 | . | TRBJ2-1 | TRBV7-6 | TGTGCCAGCAGCCCTCTTGGGGTAGCGGGAGCTTATGAGCAGTTCTTC | CASSPLGVAGAYEQFF
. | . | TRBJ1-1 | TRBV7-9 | TGTGCCAGCAGCCCCAATCGGCCCACTGAAGCTTTCTTT | CASSPNRPTEAFF
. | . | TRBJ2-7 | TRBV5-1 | TGCGCCAGCAGCAGCCAGGGGGGATCCTCCTACGAGCAGTACTTC | CASSSQGGSSYEQYF
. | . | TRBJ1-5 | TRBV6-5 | TGTGCCAGCAGTTACATGCCAGGCAATCAGCCCCAGCATTTT | CASSYMPGNQPQHF